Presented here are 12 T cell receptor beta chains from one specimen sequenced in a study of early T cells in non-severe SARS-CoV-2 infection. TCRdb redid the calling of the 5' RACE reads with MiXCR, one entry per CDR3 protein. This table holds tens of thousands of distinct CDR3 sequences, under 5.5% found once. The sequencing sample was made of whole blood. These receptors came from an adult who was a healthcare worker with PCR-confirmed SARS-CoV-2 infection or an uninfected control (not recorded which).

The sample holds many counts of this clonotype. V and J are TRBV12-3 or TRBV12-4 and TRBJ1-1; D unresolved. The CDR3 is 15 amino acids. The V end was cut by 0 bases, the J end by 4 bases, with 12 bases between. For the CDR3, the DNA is TGTGCCAGCAGTTTAGCGAGGCCCCTGGGCACTGAAGCTTTCTTT. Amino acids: CASSLARPLGTEAFF.

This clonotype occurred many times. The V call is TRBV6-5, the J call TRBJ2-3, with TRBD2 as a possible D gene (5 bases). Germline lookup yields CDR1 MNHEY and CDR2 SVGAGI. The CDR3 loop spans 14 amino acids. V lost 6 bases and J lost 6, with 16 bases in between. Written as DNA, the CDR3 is TGTGCCAGCAGAATCGAGGGAGCCACCGATACGCAGTATTTT. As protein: CASRIEGATDTQYF.

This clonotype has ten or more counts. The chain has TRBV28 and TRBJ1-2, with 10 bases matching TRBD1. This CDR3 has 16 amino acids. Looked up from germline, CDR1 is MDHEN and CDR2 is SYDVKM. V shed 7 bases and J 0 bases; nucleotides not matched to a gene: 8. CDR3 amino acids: CASTGGQGTSNYGYTF. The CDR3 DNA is TGTGCCAGCACCGGGGGACAGGGGACTTCTAACTATGGCTACACCTTC.

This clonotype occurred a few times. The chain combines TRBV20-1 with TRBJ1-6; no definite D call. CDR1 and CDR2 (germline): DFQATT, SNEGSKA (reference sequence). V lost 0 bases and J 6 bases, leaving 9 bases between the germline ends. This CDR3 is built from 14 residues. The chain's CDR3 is CSARDERLNSPLHF. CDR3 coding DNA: TGCAGTGCTAGAGATGAACGCCTTAATTCACCCCTCCACTTT.

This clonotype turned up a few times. The CDR3 protein is CASSPPVAGGGAYGYTF. In DNA form, the CDR3 reads TGTGCCAGCAGCCCCCCAGTCGCAGGGGGCGGTGCCTATGGCTACACCTTC. The chain has TRBV7-9 and TRBJ1-2, with 8 bases identical to TRBD1. The CDR3 consists of 17 residues. Germline V gives CDR1 SEHNR, CDR2 FQNEAQ (reference sequence). J was trimmed by 4 bases and V by 5 bases; bases with no gene match: 15.

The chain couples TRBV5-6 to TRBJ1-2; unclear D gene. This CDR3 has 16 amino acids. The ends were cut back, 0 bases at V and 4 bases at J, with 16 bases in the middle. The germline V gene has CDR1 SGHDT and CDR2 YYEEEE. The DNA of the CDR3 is TGTGCCAGCAGCTTGGAGGTAGGAGGCCCGAGCTATGGCTACACCTTC. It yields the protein CASSLEVGGPSYGYTF.

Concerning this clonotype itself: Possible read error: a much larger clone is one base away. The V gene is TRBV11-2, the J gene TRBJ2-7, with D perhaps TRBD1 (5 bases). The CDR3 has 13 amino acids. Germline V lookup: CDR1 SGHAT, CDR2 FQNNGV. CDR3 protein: CAGSLEQVWEQYF. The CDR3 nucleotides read TGTGCCGGCAGCTTAGAACAGGTCTGGGAGCAGTACTTC.

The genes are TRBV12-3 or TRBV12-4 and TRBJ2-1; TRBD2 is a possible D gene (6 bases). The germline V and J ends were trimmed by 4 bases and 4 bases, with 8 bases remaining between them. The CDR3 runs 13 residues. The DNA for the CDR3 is TGTGCCAGCAGTTACCGGGGGTACAATGAGCAGTTCTTC. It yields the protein CASSYRGYNEQFF.

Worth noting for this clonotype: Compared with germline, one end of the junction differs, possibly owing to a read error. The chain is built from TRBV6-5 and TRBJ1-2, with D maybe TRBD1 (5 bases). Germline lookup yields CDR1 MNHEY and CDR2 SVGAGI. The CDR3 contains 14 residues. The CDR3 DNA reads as TGTGCCAGCAATTACGGTCGGAGGGACCATGGCTACACCTTC. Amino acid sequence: CASNYGRRDHGYTF.

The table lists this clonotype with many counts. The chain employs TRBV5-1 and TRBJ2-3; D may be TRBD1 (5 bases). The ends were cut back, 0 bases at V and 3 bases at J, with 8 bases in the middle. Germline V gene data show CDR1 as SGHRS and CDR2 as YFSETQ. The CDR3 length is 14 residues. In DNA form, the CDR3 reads TGCGCCAGCAGCTTGGTTCAGGGTACAGATACGCAGTATTTT. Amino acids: CASSLVQGTDTQYF.

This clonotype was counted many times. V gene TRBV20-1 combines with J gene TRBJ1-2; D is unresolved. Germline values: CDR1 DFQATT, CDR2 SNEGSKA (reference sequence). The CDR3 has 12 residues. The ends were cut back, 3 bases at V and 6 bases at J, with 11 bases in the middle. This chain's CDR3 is CSARRTGDGYTF. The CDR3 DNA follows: TGCAGTGCTAGGCGGACGGGCGATGGCTACACCTTC.

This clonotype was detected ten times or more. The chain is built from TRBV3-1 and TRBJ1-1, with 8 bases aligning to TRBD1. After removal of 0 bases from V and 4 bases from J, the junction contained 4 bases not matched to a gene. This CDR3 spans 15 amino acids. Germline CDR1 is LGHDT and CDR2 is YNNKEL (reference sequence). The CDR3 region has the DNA TGTGCCAGCAGCCAAGATCCAGGGGGCCTCACTGAAGCTTTCTTT. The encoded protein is CASSQDPGGLTEAFF.